This TCR beta chain was sequenced in a study of blood T cell repertoires in COVID-19 (dated by TCRdb to about 2020). For the study in its entirety: Samples covering the acute and convalescent phases of COVID-19 were provided by collaborators in the United States, Italy and Spain. Where available, HLA class I and class II types were taken from metadata supplied by the sample provider and were not determined by assay-based typing. The material from the prospective study consisted of cDNA or gDNA derived from T cells, B-cell-depleted T cells, or PBMCs. A freely available public database, intended as a resource for researchers studying the immune response to SARS-CoV-2, is where the repertoires were released. Samples came from the ongoing ImmuneRACE study (first 160 participants) plus 1,254 subjects from 6 global collaborators. Nearly every sample came with metadata listing a de-identified subject ID, COVID-19 status, age in years and sex. Subjects who had been exposed to COVID-19, were actively infected with it, or had recovered from it provided the deeply sampled blood TCRbeta repertoires that made up the dataset.

Findings and caveats that apply to the study as a whole: The quantity of clinical and demographic metadata differed by source and by participant and was supplied without curation.

Including cysteine and phenylalanine, the CDR3 has 14 amino acids. Of the read, only the CDR3 DNA is kept; its 42 bases are in frame from base 1. V ends up 6 bases short and J 4 bases short, with an unmatched junction base count of 3. CDR1 and CDR2 are read off the germline V gene (reference sequence) as MNHEY and SMNVEV. With respect to this clone: Which antigen it targets is not known. Per-base quality was not reported, and no clone a single base away is much larger than it.

The collaborating institutions used their own protocols to collect whole blood in K2EDTA tubes. For TCRbeta analysis, collaborator samples were shipped as frozen whole blood, as isolated PBMCs, or as DNA extracted from either sample type. The immunoSEQ Assay, a bias-controlled multiplex PCR, was used to amplify TCRbeta CDR3 regions from genomic DNA. Per the original workflow: Nucleated cell counts per sample were estimated from amplification of reference gene primers within the assay. To quantify the absolute abundance of each unique TCRbeta CDR3 rearrangement, sequence reads were collapsed and filtered. For each sample, productive Simpson clonality was calculated as the square root of Simpson's diversity index over productive rearrangements. Drawn from immuneACCESS, this table holds only the in-frame rearrangements with V and J called that TCRdb kept. Clones are partly lost; checked studies trace under half to an unresolved V gene and leave the rest unexplained. For V, J and clone size, that table is used; D and trimming come from the DNA. Present in this sample are more than 50,000 clones, 75% to 95% of which were seen just once. The ten largest account for approximately 16% of the sample.

Recombination joined TRBV27 with TRBJ2-3; TRBD1 agrees with 11 junctional bases. The clonotype comes from an elderly man with acute or convalescent COVID-19. The sample was peripheral blood. CDR3 reads: CASRWTGGADTQYF. The sequenced DNA is TGTGCCAGCAGGTGGACAGGGGGCGCAGATACGCAGTATTTT.